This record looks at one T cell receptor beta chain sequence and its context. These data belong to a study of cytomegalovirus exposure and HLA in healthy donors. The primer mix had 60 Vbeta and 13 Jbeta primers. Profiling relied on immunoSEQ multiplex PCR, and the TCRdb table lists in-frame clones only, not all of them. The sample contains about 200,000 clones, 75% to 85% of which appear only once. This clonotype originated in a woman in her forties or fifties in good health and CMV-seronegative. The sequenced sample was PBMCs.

The CDR3 sequence is CASSQDRGLVEAFF. DNA for the CDR3: TGTGCCAGCAGTCAGGACAGGGGGCTAGTTGAAGCTTTCTTT. The chain is built from TRBV7-8 and TRBJ1-1, with 11 bases aligning to TRBD1. After removal of 6 bases from V and 7 bases from J, the junction contained 7 bases not matched to a gene. Germline values: CDR1 SGHVS, CDR2 FQNEAQ. This CDR3 contains 14 residues.